This entry concerns a single T cell receptor (beta chain). No antigen is known for it. A much larger clone sits a single nucleotide away, making a read error possible. Systemically healthy Caucasian individuals from Russia, around 39 in total and aged about 6 to 100 years, were included as donors. Approximately 9.3 milliliters of peripheral blood were collected from each donor into EDTA-treated Vacutainer tubes. Ficoll-Paque density-gradient centrifugation was used to isolate PBMCs, with at least 6.5 million obtained per sample. Trizol reagent was used to extract total RNA from the PBMCs, yielding at least 6 micrograms per sample. The percentages of naive CD45RAhigh/CD27high T cells were determined by flow cytometry on a PBMC aliquot from every donor. The library was prepared using 5' RACE. Sequencing took place on an Illumina HiSeq 2500. A second about 7 to 12 cycle PCR used a sample-barcoded 5' primer and a J-beta primer mix. A template-switch 5' adaptor carrying 12 random nucleotides introduced a unique molecular identifier onto each TCR beta cDNA molecule. Each sample yielded at least 3 million CDR3-containing paired-end reads. The Mint cDNA synthesis kit, primed by a TRBC-specific oligonucleotide, was used to synthesize first-strand cDNA from all RNA. All cDNA was treated with uracil-DNA glycosylase and then went through a first 18-cycle PCR with the universal primers M1SS and BC2_uni_R. Regarding the original processing steps: For normalization, 1 million high-quality reads were randomly selected from each sample, with every read carrying a distinct molecular identifier. Instead of being binned into consensus sequences, reads that shared molecular identifiers were thrown out. MiTCR, set to a Q25 quality threshold and the strictest error-elimination algorithm, was used for CDR3 identification, clonotype clustering and error correction. A nonparametric unseen species model with Euler transformation was used to estimate lower-bound total TCR beta diversity. TCRdb itself trimmed the public reads at Q25 with fastp, ran MiXCR and retained productive beta chains. All rows with the same CDR3 protein become a single entry with the most common DNA and genes. These V and J calls derive from TCRdb rather than the authors' analysis. The sample records about 780,000 distinct CDR3 sequences, around 45% of which are singletons. The ten biggest clones cover about a sixth of the sample.

This sample is part of a study of blood T cells in healthy people across ages (dated by TCRdb to the mid-2010s). In the study overall: In model experiments, template switching captured about one uniquely barcoded TCR beta cDNA molecule for every two T cells. Using deep sequencing normalized with unique cDNA molecular identifiers, the study measured how TCR beta repertoire diversity changes with age. The donors were split into four age groups: young (average around 15 years), middle-aged (nearly 40), aged (more than 60) and long-lived (about 74). To avoid experimental bias, donors of different ages were distributed randomly across sequencing lanes. Two additional independent replicas of 1 million unique cDNA reads from the same blood draw were analyzed for two donors (one aged 18 to 30 and one aged 80 or older). Overall study outcomes, separate from this receptor: Because donor CMV infection status was unknown, age-related changes in expanded clonotypes were potentially confounded. Since profiling was done on bulk unsorted PBMCs, naive and antigen-experienced compartments could not be conclusively compared. Compared with the aged group, more naive CD4+ T cells, fewer expanded clones and increased TCR diversity were shown by the long-lived group, suggesting age selection. A strong correlation was found between observed TCR beta diversity and the percentage of naive T cells measured by flow cytometry. Total diversity estimates from one million sequenced T cells were considered lower bounds and underestimates. As age increased, observed TCR beta diversity per million T cells dropped in a roughly linear way, and a significant reduction was already evident by age 40.

V is pared back by 3 bases and J by 5 bases, with 13 bases lying between the germline termini. The CDR3 sequence holds 15 residues, the cysteine and phenylalanine included. The DNA shown is the 45-base CDR3, in frame from base 1. The germline V gene encodes CDR1 SGHTA and CDR2 FQGNSA. Sequences were obtained from blood. The V gene is TRBV7-2 and the J gene is TRBJ1-4; a confident D gene designation cannot be given. The TCR originated in a man aged 80 or over in good health. The bases read TGTGCCAGCAGCTTGACGGTACATGGGAATGAAAAACTGTTTTTT. It is translated as CASSLTVHGNEKLFF.